Listed below are T cell receptor beta chains from one sample, sequenced in a study of chemoradiotherapy in HPV16-positive cancers. The method was immunoSEQ multiplex PCR; TCRdb's version includes in-frame clones alone and lacks a portion of them. The table has 40,000 to 65,000 clones, around 90% seen once. This specimen was blood, taken from a patient who underwent chemoradiotherapy. The receptors shown here come from a human donor with HPV-associated anogenital cancer. CDR3s include the opening cysteine and the closing phenylalanine or tryptophan. A D gene is named only where the DNA matches it firmly. Size values are once, few and many counts, or a class for expanded clones, and some rows have none.

clone_size	j_call	v_call	d_call	cdr3_aa	cdr3_nt
NA	TRBJ2-6	TRBV5-4	NA	CASSLGAPGLGANVLTF	TGTGCCAGCAGCTTGGGGGCGCCAGGGTTAGGGGCCAACGTCCTGACTTTC
NA	TRBJ1-1	TRBV7-2	NA	CASSLGITEAFF	TGTGCCAGCAGCCTCGGAATCACTGAAGCTTTCTTT
NA	TRBJ1-5	TRBV7-9	NA	CASSGVGGNQPQHF	TGTGCCAGCAGCGGGGTGGGGGGCAATCAGCCCCAGCATTTT
NA	TRBJ1-2	TRBV5-4	NA	CASSLDGLGYGYTF	TGTGCCAGCAGCTTGGATGGGCTTGGCTATGGCTACACCTTC
NA	TRBJ2-7	TRBV5-5	TRBD1	CASSLGTGLRGYEQYF	TGTGCCAGCAGCTTGGGGACAGGGTTAAGGGGCTACGAGCAGTACTTC
NA	TRBJ2-3	TRBV7-2	TRBD1	CASSLAGQGTDTQYF	TGTGCCAGCAGCTTAGCGGGACAGGGCACAGATACGCAGTATTTT
NA	TRBJ2-5	TRBV19	TRBD2	CASSIGLAAQETQYF	TGTGCCAGTAGTATAGGACTAGCGGCACAAGAGACCCAGTACTTC
NA	TRBJ2-3	TRBV11-2	TRBD2	CASSSGTSGRNSDTQYF	TGTGCCAGCAGCTCCGGGACTAGCGGGAGGAACTCAGATACGCAGTATTTT
few	TRBJ1-2	TRBV10-1	NA	CASSPGTNYGYTF	TGCGCCAGCAGTCCGGGGACGAACTATGGCTACACCTTC
NA	TRBJ2-7	TRBV9	TRBD2	CASSVGTSGLYEQYF	TGTGCCAGCAGCGTCGGGACTAGCGGGCTCTACGAGCAGTACTTC
NA	TRBJ2-4	TRBV4-3	NA	CASSQEVRGGAGNIQYF	TGCGCCAGCAGCCAAGAGGTACGCGGCGGGGCCGGAAACATTCAGTACTTC
NA	TRBJ2-6	TRBV30	NA	CALQGVGANVLTF	TGTGCCTTACAGGGAGTCGGGGCCAACGTCCTGACTTTC
NA	TRBJ1-1	TRBV10-1	TRBD1	CASSEQGVSEAFF	TGCGCCAGCAGTGAACAGGGGGTATCTGAAGCTTTCTTT
few	TRBJ1-5	TRBV29-1	NA	CSVEDGVGGNQPQHF	TGCAGCGTTGAAGACGGAGTAGGGGGCAATCAGCCCCAGCATTTT
NA	TRBJ1-5	TRBV10-3	TRBD1	CAIGTVNQPQHF	TGTGCCATCGGGACAGTGAATCAGCCCCAGCATTTT
once	TRBJ1-1	TRBV19	TRBD1	CASSWDRVDAAFF	TGTGCCAGTAGTTGGGACAGGGTCGACGCCGCTTTCTTT
NA	TRBJ2-1	TRBV9	TRBD2	CASSVGLAGGNEQFF	TGTGCCAGCAGCGTAGGACTAGCGGGCGGGAATGAGCAGTTCTTC
NA	TRBJ1-2	TRBV4-1	TRBD1	CASSQDSGTGETF	TGCGCCAGCAGCCAAGATTCCGGGACAGGGGAAACCTTC
once	TRBJ1-2	TRBV18	NA	CASSPESNYGYTF	TGTGCCAGCTCACCGGAGTCTAACTATGGCTACACCTTC
NA	TRBJ1-4	TRBV6-1	TRBD1	CASSVQGGSGEKLFF	TGTGCCAGCAGTGTTCAGGGGGGTTCGGGTGAAAAACTGTTTTTT
NA	TRBJ1-4	TRBV19	TRBD1	CASSMDRGQFGEKLFF	TGTGCCAGTAGTATGGACAGGGGGCAGTTTGGAGAAAAACTGTTTTTT
once	TRBJ2-5	TRBV5-1	NA	CASSSASPAETQYF	TGCGCCAGCAGCTCCGCTTCCCCCGCGGAGACCCAGTACTTC
NA	TRBJ2-5	TRBV7-8	NA	CASSPPRLNQETQYF	TGTGCCAGCAGCCCCCCCCGGCTAAACCAAGAGACCCAGTACTTC
NA	TRBJ2-3	TRBV19	NA	CASTPTGTDTQYF	TGTGCCAGTACCCCGACTGGCACAGATACGCAGTATTTT
NA	TRBJ2-2	TRBV9	TRBD2	CASSVGGRDYGPGELFF	TGTGCCAGCAGCGTAGGGGGCCGGGACTATGGCCCCGGGGAGCTGTTTTTT
NA	TRBJ2-1	TRBV29-1	TRBD1	CSADRGGNEQFF	TGCAGCGCAGACAGGGGTGGTAATGAGCAGTTCTTC
NA	TRBJ1-1	TRBV18	NA	CASSPSRVLMNTEAFF	TGTGCCAGCTCACCAAGTCGGGTTTTAATGAACACTGAAGCTTTCTTT
NA	TRBJ1-2	TRBV5-4	NA	CASSLVGVGGYTF	TGTGCCAGCAGCTTGGTGGGGGTAGGAGGCTACACCTTC
NA	TRBJ2-3	TRBV7-9	TRBD2	CASSQRGHTDTQYF	TGTGCCAGCAGCCAGCGGGGGCACACAGATACGCAGTATTTT
NA	TRBJ1-6	TRBV30	NA	CAWTIGGQNNSPLHF	TGTGCCTGGACTATCGGGGGACAAAATAATTCACCCCTCCACTTT
NA	TRBJ2-2	TRBV15	NA	CATSRDRVLAGELFF	TGTGCCACCAGCAGAGATAGGGTTCTCGCCGGGGAGCTGTTTTTT
NA	TRBJ2-3	TRBV30	TRBD1	CAWNHRGSTDTQYF	TGTGCCTGGAACCACAGGGGTAGCACAGATACGCAGTATTTT
NA	TRBJ2-2	TRBV7-3	TRBD1	CASRLTGSGELFF	TGTGCCAGCAGACTGACAGGGTCCGGGGAGCTGTTTTTT
NA	TRBJ2-7	TRBV10-3	TRBD2	CAISESNTAGEQYF	TGTGCCATCAGTGAGTCGAACACAGCGGGGGAGCAGTACTTC
NA	TRBJ1-3	TRBV6-1	TRBD1	CASSVTGGGNTIYF	TGTGCCAGCAGTGTTACAGGGGGGGGAAACACCATATATTTT
NA	TRBJ2-1	TRBV30	NA	CAWRGFSYNEQFF	TGTGCCTGGAGGGGGTTCTCCTACAATGAGCAGTTCTTC
NA	TRBJ2-7	TRBV7-2	TRBD1	CASSLGTEYEQYF	TGTGCCAGCAGCTTGGGGACAGAATACGAGCAGTACTTC
NA	TRBJ2-7	TRBV23-1	NA	CASSKGPAEAAYEQYF	TGCGCCAGCAGCAAAGGACCCGCCGAGGCGGCCTACGAGCAGTACTTC
NA	TRBJ2-1	TRBV5-4	TRBD2	CASSSQASSGYNEQFF	TGTGCCAGCAGCTCCCAGGCGTCTAGCGGCTACAATGAGCAGTTCTTC
NA	TRBJ2-5	TRBV25-1	TRBD1	CASSEAGGSETQYF	TGTGCCAGCAGTGAAGCAGGGGGCTCAGAGACCCAGTACTTC
NA	TRBJ2-3	TRBV2	NA	CASRRVGSSDTQYF	TGTGCCAGCAGGAGGGTCGGGAGTTCGGATACGCAGTATTTT
NA	TRBJ2-7	TRBV14	TRBD1	CASSQAIRDRGHEQYF	TGTGCCAGCAGCCAAGCCATCCGGGACAGGGGCCACGAGCAGTACTTC